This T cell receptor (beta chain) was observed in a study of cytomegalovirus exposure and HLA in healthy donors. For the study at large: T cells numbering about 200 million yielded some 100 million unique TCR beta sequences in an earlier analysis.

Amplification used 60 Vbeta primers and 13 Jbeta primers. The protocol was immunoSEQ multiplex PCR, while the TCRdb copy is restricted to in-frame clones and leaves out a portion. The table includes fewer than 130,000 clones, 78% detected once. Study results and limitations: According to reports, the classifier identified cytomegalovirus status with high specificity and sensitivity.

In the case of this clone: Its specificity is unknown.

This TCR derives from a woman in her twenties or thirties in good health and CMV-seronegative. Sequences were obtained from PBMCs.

The CDR3 DNA reads as TGTGCCTGGAGTGTATCCCGGACAGATATTACCTACGAGCAGTACTTC. Its translation: CAWSVSRTDITYEQYF. The chain is built from TRBV30 and TRBJ2-7, with D possibly matching TRBD1 (6 bases). Deletions cut 0 bases from V and 2 bases from J, with 17 bases between. Per the germline V gene, CDR1 is GTSNPN and CDR2 is SVGIG (reference sequence). The CDR3 loop spans 16 amino acids.